The source of this T cell receptor (beta chain) is a study of cytomegalovirus exposure and HLA in healthy donors. Study-level points and caveats: In an earlier analysis, about 87% or about 30%: the productive usage of most TCR beta V segments. Analysis performed later showed TCR beta chains linked to HLA being more clonally expanded than equally common others. Cytomegalovirus status was reportedly diagnosed by the classifier with high sensitivity and specificity.

The PCR contained 60 Vbeta and 13 Jbeta primers. Profiling relied on immunoSEQ multiplex PCR, and the TCRdb table lists in-frame clones only, not all of them. The data hold more than 85,000 clones, with approximately 71% observed a single time. The germline CDR1 and CDR2 sequences are LNHDA and SQIVND (reference sequence). V was clipped by 3 bases and J by 7 bases; unmatched bases: 10. The CDR3 is made up of 15 amino acids. With respect to this clone: Its antigen remains unknown.

The clonotype was recovered from a woman aged 70 to 79 in good health and CMV-seropositive. The sequencing input was PBMCs. This sequence joins TRBV19 and TRBJ2-3; TRBD2 agrees at 7 bases. CDR3 DNA sequence: TGTGCCAGTAGTATCCCTAGCGGTCCGATGAATACGCAGTATTTT. Translating it yields CASSIPSGPMNTQYF.